This entry is about one TCR beta chain. Its antigen is as yet unknown. TCRdb's table, derived via immunoSEQ multiplex PCR, lists solely in-frame clones and lacks some. The sample carries 100,000 or so clones, approximately 94% recorded once. This record belongs to a study of graft-versus-host responses after intestinal transplantation. Study-wide context: Grafts that recipients had were multivisceral, liver-intestinal, or isolated intestinal transplants.

The V and J ends lost 5 bases and 5 bases respectively, with 16 bases between them. CDR1 is MNHEY, CDR2 SVGAGI, per germline. The CDR3 is 14 amino acids. Study-wide points: Detection of GvH clones occurred in recipient marrow, and some had their first appearance in ileum or blood.

This chain uses TRBV6-5 with TRBJ2-7, with D perhaps matching TRBD1 (5 bases). The receptor's source is a human donor who received an intestinal transplant. The sequencing used unstimulated CD8+ T cells sorted from spleen or lymph node cells, collected before intestinal transplant. CDR3 in amino acids: CASSDNYQGHEQYF. CDR3 in DNA: TGTGCCAGCAGTGACAATTACCAGGGCCACGAGCAGTACTTC.